This record concerns one TCR beta chain sequence. Original data processing: Amplification with reference gene primers provided the estimates of nucleated cell counts. Profiled with immunoSEQ multiplex PCR; TCRdb holds only in-frame clones, not every one. That table supplies the V and J calls and clone size; D and trimming were determined from the DNA. Of about 68,000 clones listed, around three quarters were seen once; the top ten hold 23%. The source of the sample is a study of blood T cell repertoires in COVID-19. Turning to the study itself: Spain, Italy and the United States supplied samples that represented acute and convalescent COVID-19.

Germline trimming cut 2 bases from V and 4 bases from J; bases unmatched to any gene: 5. The germline CDR1 and CDR2 sequences are MNHEY and SVGEGT. The CDR3 is 14 amino acids. The chain employs TRBV6-2 or TRBV6-3 and TRBJ2-7; 7 positions agree with TRBD2. The clonotype was recovered from a human donor in a cohort sampled during active COVID-19. The sequencing sample was made of peripheral blood. DNA for the CDR3: TGTGCCAGCAGTTACAGGACTAGTGGGTACGAGCAGTACTTC. This encodes CASSYRTSGYEQYF.